This T cell receptor (beta chain) was sequenced for a study of T cell repertoires in cytomegalovirus infection. This clonotype has more than one count but fewer than ten. Its antigen remains unidentified. Using its own MiXCR run on the reads, TCRdb lists one record per CDR3 protein. The sample holds nearly 700,000 distinct CDR3 sequences, 30% to 40% seen once. This sequence was found in a human donor in good health (CMV status not recorded). Some clones in this sample may be carry-over from other donors' samples. Sequences were derived from cultured PBMCs, sampled from culture after CMV antigen stimulation.

CDR3 in amino acids: CASSVTGESSYEQYF. CDR3 sequence (DNA): TGTGCCAGTAGTGTAACAGGGGAAAGCTCCTACGAGCAGTACTTC. V is TRBV19 and J is TRBJ2-7; 7 bases align to TRBD1. Trimming at V came to 5 bases and at J to 0 bases, leaving 7 bases not matched to a gene. CDR1 and CDR2 from the germline V gene are LNHDA and SQIVND (reference sequence). This CDR3 is 15 amino acids long.